Below are 9 T cell receptor beta chains sequenced from a single sample in a study of response to subunit inactivated influenza vaccine. Using its own MiXCR run on the RT-PCR reads, TCRdb lists one record per CDR3 protein. There are just under 550,000 distinct CDR3 sequences in the sample; roughly 25% occur only once, and approximately 3% lies in the top ten. These records were also assigned to another study, of T cells expressing NK-cell markers. From that report: The cDNA for TCR beta came from 5'RACE template switching with UMIs.

The sequencing here drew on CD4+ T cells sorted from PBMCs, taken less than 13 days after vaccination. The receptors were gathered from a man aged 45 to 65 who received an inactivated influenza vaccine.

This clonotype was observed a handful of times. The chain employs TRBV6-2 or TRBV6-3 and TRBJ2-1; 10 nucleotides align to TRBD2. V dropped 2 bases and J dropped 5; count of bases not matched to a gene: 18. There are 20 residues in the CDR3. The germline gives CDR1 MNHEY, CDR2 SVGEGT. The CDR3 sequence: CASSYRGPSGSGAKNNEQFF. The CDR3 DNA follows: TGTGCCAGCAGTTACAGGGGTCCTAGCGGGAGCGGGGCGAAAAACAATGAGCAGTTCTTC.

V is TRBV11-2 and J is TRBJ1-1, with TRBD1 as a possible D gene (5 bases). The ends were cut back, 6 bases at V and 1 base at J, with 15 bases in the middle. Germline CDR1 reads SGHAT; CDR2 reads FQNNGV. CDR3 length equals 15 residues. CDR3 amino acids: CASRPTGAENTEAFF. The CDR3, as DNA: TGTGCCAGCAGGCCGACTGGGGCAGAGAACACTGAAGCTTTCTTT.

To note about this clonotype: A read error may account for a junction end that differs from germline. This chain links TRBV11-2 with TRBJ2-3; TRBD2 matches 9 bases. Germline V CDR1 and CDR2: SGHAT, FQNNGV. CDR3 length: 17 residues. CDR3 sequence: CASSLVPSGISTDTHYF. The CDR3 DNA is TGTGCCAGCAGCTTAGTACCTAGCGGGATCAGCACAGATACGCATTATTTT.

The J gene is TRBJ2-5, the V gene TRBV4-1, with D tentatively TRBD1 (8 bases). The CDR3 is 15 residues long. V gave up 1 base and J gave up 10 bases, with 19 bases separating them. From germline, CDR1 is MGHRA and CDR2 YSYEKL. CDR3 bases: TGCGCCAGCAGCCAAGCGGGGGGACAGGCTGTTTTCCAGTACTTC. This sequence encodes CASSQAGGQAVFQYF.

Worth noting for this clonotype: In this CDR3 the conserved last residue, phenylalanine or tryptophan, is missing, so a read error is likely. The chain is built from TRBV9 and TRBJ2-3; 9 nucleotides line up with TRBD2. Germline-derived CDR1 and CDR2 are SGDLS and YYNGEE. This CDR3 contains 17 residues. J lost 1 base, V lost 2 bases, and 8 bases had no gene match. The CDR3 spells CASSVSTSGTGTDTQYL. CDR3 nucleotide sequence: TGTGCCAGCAGCGTGTCGACTAGCGGAACGGGCACAGATACGCAGTATCTT.

In this sample, this clonotype turned up a few times. Here the CDR3 reads CASSPRDRGRNNEKLFF. In DNA form, the CDR3 reads TGTGCCAGCAGTCCACGGGACAGGGGGCGGAACAATGAAAAACTGTTTTTT. This chain uses TRBV6-2 or TRBV6-3 with TRBJ1-4; 12 nucleotides agree with TRBD1. CDR1 MNHEY and CDR2 SVGEGT come from the germline V gene. The CDR3 has 17 amino acids. The ends lost 5 bases at V and 5 bases at J; junction bases unmatched: 9.

The rearrangement uses TRBV3-1 and TRBJ1-1, with no clear D. Trimming cost V 0 bases and J 1 base, with 9 bases left between them. CDR1 is LGHDT, CDR2 YNNKEL, per germline (reference sequence). There are 15 residues in the CDR3. The chain's CDR3 is CASSQDGAANTEAFF. CDR3 in DNA: TGTGCCAGCAGCCAAGACGGCGCGGCGAACACTGAAGCTTTCTTT.

The chain combines TRBV12-3 or TRBV12-4 with TRBJ1-1, with unresolved D. Trimming took off 6 bases at V and 2 bases at J, with 13 bases between the two ends. CDR3 length: 14 residues. In DNA form, the CDR3 reads TGTGCCAGCAGCCAACTCGCTTTCAACACTGAAGCTTTCTTT. The encoded protein is CASSQLAFNTEAFF.

A few counts support this clonotype. V usage is TRBV11-2 and J usage is TRBJ2-7; D assignment may be TRBD1 or TRBD2 (5 bases each). V lost 1 base to trimming and J lost 6 bases, with 13 bases between them. CDR3 size: 14 residues. Germline CDR1 is SGHAT and CDR2 is FQNNGV. CDR3: CASSLGWGYGEQYF. In DNA form, the CDR3 reads TGTGCCAGCAGCTTAGGGTGGGGGTATGGCGAGCAGTACTTC.